One sample yielded the 25 T cell receptor beta chains listed below, sequenced in a study of shared clonotypes between healthy human individuals. Measured with immunoSEQ multiplex PCR; TCRdb has only the in-frame clones, and not every one. The data contain 2,100,000 or so clones, more than 90% of them singletons. Sequencing was performed on naive CD4+ T cells sorted from blood. Subset indicated: CD45RA+ positively selected. The receptors were sampled from a man aged 18 to 30 in good health.

This clone has a single count. The chain is built from TRBV30 and TRBJ1-3; tentative D call: TRBD1 (5 bases). Germline V gene data show CDR1 as GTSNPN and CDR2 as SVGIG (reference sequence). The CDR3 totals 14 residues. Trimming cost V 2 bases and J 0 bases, with 8 bases left between them. The CDR3 loop is CAWSSGTSGNTIYF. The CDR3 DNA follows: TGTGCCTGGAGTAGCGGGACCTCTGGAAACACCATATATTTT.

In its sample, this clone was seen once. The rearrangement links TRBV6-5 to TRBJ1-2; D gene uncertain. V lost 7 bases, J lost 7 bases, and 19 bases lay in between. This CDR3 spans 14 amino acids. The germline V gene encodes CDR1 MNHEY and CDR2 SVGAGI. CDR3 residues: CASTSTTVHGGYTF. CDR3 nucleotides: TGTGCCAGCACCTCTACGACGGTTCACGGTGGCTACACCTTC.

The sample holds one count of this clone. V is TRBV6-6 and J is TRBJ1-2, with 7 bases fitting TRBD1. The trim removed 6 bases at V and 2 bases at J, leaving 3 bases unmatched. The CDR3 totals 13 residues. Germline lookup yields CDR1 MNHNY and CDR2 SVGAGI (reference sequence). The CDR3 DNA sequence: TGTGCCAGCAGGTCGGGACAGAACTATGGCTACACCTTC. It codes for CASRSGQNYGYTF.

This chain connects TRBV10-3 to TRBJ1-6; 9 nucleotides align to TRBD1. The CDR3 is 14 amino acids. Germline V lookup: CDR1 ENHRY, CDR2 SYGVKD. After removal of 11 bases from V and 7 bases from J, the junction contained 9 bases not matched to a gene. The CDR3 loop reads CAVKTGGENSPLHF. CDR3 in DNA: TGTGCCGTTAAGACAGGGGGTGAAAATTCACCCCTCCACTTT.

The chain employs TRBV7-3 and TRBJ1-1; 8 bases agree with TRBD1. V lost 5 bases and J lost 1; bases outside the gene matches: 3. The CDR3 extends over 14 amino acids. CDR1 and CDR2 (germline): SGHTA, FQGTGA. In DNA, the CDR3 is TGTGCCAGCAGCGCCGGACAGGGGAACACTGAAGCTTTCTTT. It specifies CASSAGQGNTEAFF.

As regards this clone: At the DNA level, this CDR3 is encoded by other sequences in the same sample as well. The chain joins TRBV9 to TRBJ2-3; unclear D gene. Germline V CDR1 and CDR2: SGDLS, YYNGEE. V was cut by 2 bases and J by 0 bases, with 4 bases left in between. CDR3 length: 13 residues. The CDR3 nucleotides read TGTGCCAGCAGCGTCACTAGCACAGATACGCAGTATTTT. Its protein is CASSVTSTDTQYF.

The chain recombines TRBV5-4 with TRBJ1-5, with 7 bases lining up with TRBD1. The CDR3 consists of 15 residues. The ends lost 5 bases at V and 4 bases at J; junction bases unmatched: 9. CDR1 and CDR2 (germline): SGHNT, YYREEE (reference sequence). CDR3 amino acids: CASRPPTGANQPQHF. For the CDR3, the DNA is TGTGCCAGCAGACCGCCTACAGGGGCTAATCAGCCCCAGCATTTT.

The V call is TRBV6-5, the J call TRBJ1-5; D unclear. The CDR3 has 12 amino acids. V was trimmed by 8 bases and J by 4 bases, leaving 9 bases between them. Germline V CDR1 and CDR2: MNHEY, SVGAGI. In DNA, the CDR3 is TGTGCCAGCCATAGGAGGAATCAGCCCCAGCATTTT. Its protein product is CASHRRNQPQHF.

This clone was detected only once. The chain is built from TRBV5-1 and TRBJ1-2, with a tentative D call TRBD1 (5 bases). The CDR3 sequence is 14 residues long. V gave up 3 bases and J gave up 0 bases, with 9 bases separating them. CDR1 and CDR2 from the germline V gene are SGHRS and YFSETQ. The CDR3 region is CASSWDEANYGYTF. Written as DNA, the CDR3 is TGCGCCAGCAGCTGGGACGAAGCTAACTATGGCTACACCTTC.

The sample holds one count of this clone. The sample has other DNA sequences that encode this CDR3 too. The chain links TRBV2 to TRBJ2-5; D gene uncertain. There are 12 residues in the CDR3. Germline values: CDR1 SNHLY, CDR2 FYNNEI. The germline V and J ends were trimmed by 2 bases and 5 bases, with 6 bases remaining between them. The CDR3 here is CASSEIQETQYF. CDR3 coding DNA: TGTGCCAGCAGTGAAATACAGGAGACCCAGTACTTC.

The V call is TRBV25-1, the J call TRBJ1-2; D is undetermined. Germline values: CDR1 MGHDK, CDR2 SYGVNS. V lost 3 bases to trimming and J lost 2 bases, with 13 bases between them. CDR3 length: 15 residues. The CDR3 reads CASSDPGLGNYGYTF. DNA for the CDR3: TGTGCCAGCAGTGACCCAGGCCTGGGAAACTATGGCTACACCTTC.

Here the CDR3 DNA reads TGTGCCAGCAGCCGGGACAGCCTCCAGCCCCAGCATTTT. Translated: CASSRDSLQPQHF. The chain is built from TRBV7-3 and TRBJ1-5; 7 nucleotides align to TRBD1. Germline-derived CDR1 and CDR2 are SGHTA and FQGTGA. This CDR3 region has 13 residues. Trimming cost V 5 bases and J 7 bases; bases outside gene matches: 5.

In regard to this clone: The same CDR3 also results from other DNA sequences found in this sample. The chain links TRBV15 to TRBJ2-4; D call uncertain. In germline, CDR1 is LNHNV, CDR2 YYDKDF (reference sequence). The CDR3 has 15 amino acids. The ends were cut back, 0 bases at V and 0 bases at J, with 6 bases in the middle. In DNA form, the CDR3 reads TGTGCCACCAGCAGAGATTTGGTAGCCAAAAACATTCAGTACTTC. Amino acid sequence: CATSRDLVAKNIQYF.

The V and J genes are TRBV6-6 and TRBJ1-2, with unresolved D. The CDR3 runs to 14 residues. V lost 4 bases to trimming and J lost 5 bases, with 14 bases between them. CDR1 is MNHNY, CDR2 SVGAGI, per germline (reference sequence). The CDR3 nucleotides are TGTGCCAGCAGTTCCGCGGCCTCGGGGTATGGCTACACCTTC. As protein: CASSSAASGYGYTF.

The rearrangement joins TRBV28 to TRBJ2-1; TRBD2 might be the D (6 bases). This CDR3 contains 15 residues. Germline V gives CDR1 MDHEN, CDR2 SYDVKM. V lost 8 bases and J 0 bases, leaving 14 bases between the germline ends. The CDR3 here is CASSPGVSSYNEQFF. The CDR3 region has the DNA TGTGCCAGCTCGCCGGGGGTGAGCTCCTACAATGAGCAGTTCTTC.

For this clone: Other nucleotide sequences from this sample produce the same CDR3. The chain carries TRBV28 and TRBJ1-5, with TRBD1 as a possible D gene (5 bases). This CDR3 region has 16 residues. Between the trimmed V and J ends, which lost 5 bases and 4 bases, there was a span of 18 bases. CDR1 is MDHEN, CDR2 SYDVKM, per germline. The CDR3 coding sequence is TGTGCCAGCAGTACCTTGCAGGGTATTAGGAATCAGCCCCAGCATTTT. Protein: CASSTLQGIRNQPQHF.

The chain couples TRBV11-2 to TRBJ1-5; D is undetermined. From germline, CDR1 is SGHAT and CDR2 FQNNGV. The CDR3 covers 15 residues. V was shortened by 1 base and J by 1 base, with 8 bases between the two germline ends. For the CDR3, the DNA is TGTGCCAGCAGCTTAGGCCGTGGCAGCAATCAGCCCCAGCATTTT. Translating gives CASSLGRGSNQPQHF. The full variable domain, rest sourced from reference TRBV11-2 and TRBJ1-5, is EAGVAQSPRYKIIEKRQSVAFWCNPISGHATLYWYQQILGQGPKLLIQFQNNGVVDDSQLPKDRFSAERLKGVDSTLKIQPAKLEDSAVYLCASSLGRGSNQPQHFGDGTRLSIL.

The V gene is TRBV7-8, the J gene TRBJ2-7; 8 nucleotides align to TRBD1. The CDR3 sequence is 15 residues long. V trimming: 6 bases; J trimming: 2 bases; junction bases outside the gene matches: 9. In germline, CDR1 is SGHVS, CDR2 FQNEAQ. CDR3 bases: TGTGCCAGCAGTAACCGGAGGGACAGGCCCTACGAGCAGTACTTC. Amino acids: CASSNRRDRPYEQYF.

As for this clone: Additional DNA sequences in this sample encode the identical CDR3. This chain links TRBV5-4 with TRBJ2-1; TRBD1 might be the D (6 bases). From germline, CDR1 is SGHNT and CDR2 YYREEE (reference sequence). CDR3 length: 14 amino acids. The V end was cut by 0 bases, the J end by 5 bases, with 9 bases between. The CDR3 reads CASSLEQGNNEQFF. CDR3 coding DNA: TGTGCCAGCAGCTTGGAGCAGGGGAACAATGAGCAGTTCTTC.

The chain is built from TRBV10-2 and TRBJ2-7; either TRBD1 or TRBD2 may supply D (6 bases each). From germline, CDR1 is WSHSY and CDR2 SAAADI. Trimming shortened V by 4 bases and J by 5 bases, and 15 bases separated the two germline ends. The CDR3 is 14 amino acids. In nucleotides, the CDR3 is TGCGCCAGCAGTGCTGCTACGGGGGCCGACGAGCAGTACTTC. Protein: CASSAATGADEQYF.

The gene calls are TRBV28 and TRBJ2-7; 7 bases line up with TRBD1. V shed 8 bases, J shed 0 bases, and the junction held 7 bases outside the gene matches. From germline, CDR1 is MDHEN and CDR2 SYDVKM. The CDR3 spans 14 residues. The DNA for the CDR3 is TGTGCCAGCTTGACAGGGCTCAGCTCCTACGAGCAGTACTTC. Protein sequence: CASLTGLSSYEQYF.

To note about this clone: This CDR3 is also generated by other DNA sequences in the sample. The chain carries TRBV7-6 and TRBJ2-7; D may be TRBD2 (5 bases). The CDR3 is made up of 15 amino acids. Germline V gives CDR1 SGHVS, CDR2 FNYEAQ. V was pared by 3 bases and J by 1 base, with 13 bases between. CDR3 loop: CASSLVSAGSYEQYF. Here the CDR3 DNA reads TGTGCCAGCAGCTTGGTTAGCGCCGGTTCCTACGAGCAGTACTTC. Looking up the rest from reference TRBV7-6 and TRBJ2-7 gives the full variable domain: GAGVSQSPRYKVTKRGQDVALRCDPISGHVSLYWYRQALGQGPEFLTYFNYEAQQDKSGLPNDRFSAERPEGSISTLTIQRTEQRDSAMYRCASSLVSAGSYEQYFGPGTRLTVT.

This clone was recorded only once. The junction differs from germline at one of its ends, possibly a read error. The rearrangement links TRBV7-8 to TRBJ2-3; D is tentatively TRBD1 or TRBD2 (5 bases each). The CDR3 runs 12 residues. Germline values: CDR1 SGHVS, CDR2 FQNEAQ. The CDR3 DNA follows: TGTGCCAGCAGCTCAAATGCAGGGTTGAGGGTTTTT. It yields the protein CASSSNAGLRVF.

The chain has TRBV12-5 and TRBJ2-3; D unclear. Trimming stripped 3 bases from V and 5 bases from J, with 6 bases between. The CDR3 extends over 12 amino acids. Germline lookup yields CDR1 LGHNT and CDR2 FRNRAP. CDR3 region: CASGFSGDTQYF. The CDR3 DNA reads as TGTGCTAGTGGTTTCTCCGGAGATACGCAGTATTTT.

As DNA, the CDR3 is TGCAGCGTCAAGGAGGCGACTATCCCTTCCTACGAGCAGTACTTC. Residues: CSVKEATIPSYEQYF. The chain has TRBV29-1 and TRBJ2-7; maybe TRBD2 (5 bases). CDR3 length: 15 residues. Per the germline V gene, CDR1 is SQVTM and CDR2 is ANQGSEA. Trimming cost V 6 bases and J 1 base, with 19 bases left between them.